This section outlines one T cell receptor beta chain sequence together with its context. Its antigen remains unidentified. No base quality information exists; no much larger clone differs at one position. Counted from cysteine to phenylalanine, this CDR3 has 16 amino acids. Just the 48-base CDR3 DNA is kept, in frame starting at base 1. The germline V gene (reference sequence) provides CDR1 SGHNT and CDR2 YYREEE. The junction shows trimming of 2 bases on V and 5 bases on J, and the gene matches do not reach 8 bases of it. The immunoSEQ Assay, a bias-controlled multiplex PCR, was used to amplify TCRbeta CDR3 regions from genomic DNA. From the authors' description of their analysis: Within the assay, amplification of reference gene primers was used to estimate how many nucleated cells each sample contained. Sequence reads were collapsed and filtered to measure the absolute abundance of every unique TCRbeta CDR3 rearrangement. For each sample, productive Simpson clonality was calculated by taking the square root of Simpson's diversity index across productive rearrangements. The immuneACCESS repertoire file appears here via TCRdb, limited to in-frame rearrangements. These files lack a portion of the clones; in checked studies, under half of the deficit traces to unresolved V genes, and the cause of the others is not known. V, J and clone size are those of that table, while D and trimming were read from the DNA. The sample records approximately 360,000 clones, roughly four fifths of which are singletons. The ten largest clones represent 5.1% of the sample.

This specimen belongs to a study of blood T cell repertoires in COVID-19 (TCRdb year 2020). Regarding the study in general: Samples from collaborators originated in the United States, Italy and Spain and spanned both the acute and convalescent phases of COVID-19. The prospective study material was composed of cDNA or gDNA derived from T cells, B-cell-depleted T cells, or PBMCs. A freely available public database, intended as a resource for researchers studying the immune response to SARS-CoV-2, is where the repertoires were released. The sample metadata nearly always contained a de-identified subject ID, COVID-19 status, age in years and sex. Deeply sampled blood TCRbeta repertoires from subjects exposed to, actively infected with, or recovered from COVID-19 were included in the dataset. Samples came from the ongoing ImmuneRACE study (first 160 participants) plus 1,254 subjects from 6 global collaborators. Where available, HLA class I and class II types were obtained from metadata supplied by the sample provider rather than from assay-based typing. What the research found in general, with its limitations: Clinical and demographic metadata were provided uncurated, with the amount varying by source and participant.

In the prospective study, participants were about 18 to 95 years old, resided in about two dozen geographic areas of the United States, and were enrolled through a virtual design. In the prospective study, cohorts were assigned on the basis of participant-reported clinical history obtained from a screening survey and a study questionnaire. ImmuneRACE Cohort 3 recovered participants were defined by two consecutive negative NP/OP PCR tests, healthcare professional clearance, or symptom resolution. In the prospective study, mobile phlebotomists collected whole blood, serum and a nasopharyngeal or oropharyngeal swab from each participant. Participants in the prospective study had the option to provide additional blood draws and questionnaires over a roughly two-month period. Before DNA extraction, prospective study blood samples were shipped either frozen or at room temperature.

The source material was PBMCs or T cells enriched from blood (not recorded which). The clonotype comes from a woman in her fifties or sixties who had recovered from COVID-19. This sequence uses TRBV5-4 and TRBJ2-3, with 10 bases aligning to TRBD2. This receptor carries the CDR3 CASSFVSSGRLDTQYF. In nucleotide form, the sequence is TGTGCCAGCAGCTTCGTGAGTAGCGGGAGGTTAGATACGCAGTATTTT.